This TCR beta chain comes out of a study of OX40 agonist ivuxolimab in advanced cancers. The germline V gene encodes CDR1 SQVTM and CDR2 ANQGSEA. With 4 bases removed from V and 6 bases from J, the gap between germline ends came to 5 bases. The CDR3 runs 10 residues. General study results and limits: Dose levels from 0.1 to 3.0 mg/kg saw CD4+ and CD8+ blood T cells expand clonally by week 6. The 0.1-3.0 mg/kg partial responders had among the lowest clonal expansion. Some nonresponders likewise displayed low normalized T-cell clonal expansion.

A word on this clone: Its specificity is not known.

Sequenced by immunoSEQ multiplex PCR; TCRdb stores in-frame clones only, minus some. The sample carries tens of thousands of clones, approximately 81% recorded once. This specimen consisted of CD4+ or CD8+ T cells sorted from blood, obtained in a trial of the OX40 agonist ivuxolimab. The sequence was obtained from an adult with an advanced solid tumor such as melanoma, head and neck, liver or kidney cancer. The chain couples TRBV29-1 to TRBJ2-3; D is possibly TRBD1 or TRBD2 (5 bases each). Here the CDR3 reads CSVGGDTQYF. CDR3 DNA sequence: TGCAGCGTTGGGGGGGATACGCAGTATTTT.